This TCR beta chain appears in the sequencing data of a study of blood T cell repertoires in COVID-19. Study-level information: Donors in the United States, Italy and Spain gave samples during acute or convalescent COVID-19.

V was cut by 3 bases and J by 6 bases, with 12 bases left in between. The CDR3 consists of 13 residues. CDR1 is GTSNPN, CDR2 SVGIG, per germline (reference sequence). In the original processing: For nucleated cells, counts were estimated from reference gene primer amplification. Clones were read by immunoSEQ multiplex PCR, and TCRdb kept only the in-frame ones, dropping some. That table is the source of V, J and clone size, and D and trimming were worked out from the DNA. The sample records tens of thousands of clones, 80% being singletons. Material: peripheral blood. The sequence derives from a woman aged 80 or over with acute or convalescent COVID-19. This chain uses TRBV30 with TRBJ2-1; a weak D match, TRBD1 (6 bases). The CDR3 protein is CAWSWGRANEQFF. DNA for the CDR3: TGTGCCTGGAGCTGGGGGCGCGCCAATGAGCAGTTCTTC.